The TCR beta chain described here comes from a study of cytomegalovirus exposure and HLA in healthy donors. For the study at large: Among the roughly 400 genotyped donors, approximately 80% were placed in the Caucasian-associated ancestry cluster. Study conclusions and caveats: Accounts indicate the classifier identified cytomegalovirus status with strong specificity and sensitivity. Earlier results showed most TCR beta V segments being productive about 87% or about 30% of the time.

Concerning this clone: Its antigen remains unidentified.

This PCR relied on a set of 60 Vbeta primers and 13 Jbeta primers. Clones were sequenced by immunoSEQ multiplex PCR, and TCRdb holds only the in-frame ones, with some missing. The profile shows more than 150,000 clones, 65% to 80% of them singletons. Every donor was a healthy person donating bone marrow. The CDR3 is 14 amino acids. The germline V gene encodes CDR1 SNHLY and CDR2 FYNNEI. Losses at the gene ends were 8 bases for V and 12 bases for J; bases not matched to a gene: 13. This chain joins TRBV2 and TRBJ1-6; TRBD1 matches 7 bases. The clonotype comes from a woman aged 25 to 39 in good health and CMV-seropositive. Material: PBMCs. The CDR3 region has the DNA TGTGCCAGCGGGTCCCGGGACAGCGGTCGACCCCTCCACTTT. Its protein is CASGSRDSGRPLHF.